This T cell receptor (beta chain) was obtained from a study of shared clonotypes between healthy human individuals (dated by TCRdb to 2018 to 2020). Looking at the study overall: The cohort comprised a couple of women and a few men aged 18 to 49 years. To increase sequencing depth and limit assay-specific biases, TCR repertoire library preparation and sequencing were carried out by different laboratories using diverse techniques. The study deeply sequenced blood TCR repertoires of 5 or 6 healthy adults to estimate repertoire size and the extent of clonotype sharing between individuals. Each donor's leukapheresis produced roughly between about 0.8 and 10 billion PBMCs. For each donor, CD4 naive and CD4 memory were each given three plates, CD8 naive was given two plates, and CD8 memory was given one plate. Broad study findings and their caveats: Rarefaction of sorted-subset datasets indicated incomplete sequencing despite the large sequencing depth. Sharing across several donors was observed for roughly 5% of naive CD4, over 3% of naive CD8, about 2.3% of memory CD4, and over 0.3% of memory CD8 clonotypes. Clonotypes shared by all four sorted-subset donors showed higher generation probabilities than non-shared clonotypes. Based on pairwise subsampling, the degree of clonotype sharing among donors was expected to be affected by sequencing depth. Estimated clonotype richness was generally larger for naive than for memory subsets. Sampling was restricted to blood, and TCR repertoires in tissue are likely to differ from TCR repertoires in blood. The small number of donors limited the genetic and exposure-history diversity represented.

The CDR3 runs 13 residues from the cysteine to the phenylalanine. CDR3 DNA only is kept here, 39 bases in frame from base 1. Looking up the germline V gene yields CDR1 MDHEN and CDR2 SYDVKM. V is shortened by 7 bases, J by 3 bases, and the region joining them spans 13 bases. On this clone: The specificity of this receptor is unknown. One base away there is no much larger clone; base qualities are not given.

Using the deep immunoSEQ assay, multiplex PCR amplified TCR CDR3 regions from genomic DNA. Extracted genomic DNA from each cell subset was spread evenly across all wells of several immunoSEQ 96-well plates, with each plate serving as a replicate. For sorted subsets, each replicate PCR was loaded with roughly 0.2 ug genomic DNA, equivalent to 30,000 or so T cell genomes. Purified libraries were quantified with a Qubit 3.0 fluorometer, sized on a Bioanalyzer 2100, and re-quantified with the KAPA Library Quantification kit. Every immunoSEQ 96-well plate was sequenced on a dedicated single-read 150-cycle Illumina NextSeq 550 flow cell. The authors' pipeline ran thus. Because the immunoSEQ output held only junctional sequences and lacked quality scores, the filtering could not match the filtering applied to full-length reads. To assign V/J genes and CDR3, sequences were annotated against IMGT germline references using PyIR, a Python wrapper for IgBLAST v1.9. Reads were filtered out if the reads had weak V/J assignments (E-value above 1e-6), no CDR3, stop codons, out-of-frame junctions, or ambiguous translated residues. A V3J clonotype was defined by an identical inferred V gene, J gene, and CDR3 amino acid sequence. To compute the percentage overlap between repertoires, the number of shared unique clonotypes was divided by the size of the smaller repertoire. Repertoire richness was assessed with RTK rarefaction, the Chao1 estimator, and Recon v2.1 estimates of unobserved clonotypes. For all TCRbeta clonotypes obtained by the gDNA method from several donors, generation probabilities were computed with OLGA. TCRdb provides this immuneACCESS table in a form limited to in-frame rearrangements. Some clones are lacking; in checked studies, under half of them reflect an unresolved V gene, and why the rest are absent is not known. V, J and clone size are taken as reported in that table, and D and trimming were inferred from the DNA itself. The sample includes about 1.1 million clones, with around three quarters observed a single time. Approximately 0.9% of the sample rests with the top ten.

Donors were healthy HIV-negative adults with no recently reported acute infections or vaccinations. Every donor was a Caucasian adult living in Nashville, Tennessee, USA. CD4+ T cells were enriched by magnetic negative selection, after which naive cells were positively selected on CD45RA and the negative fraction was taken as the memory subset. After blood collection by leukapheresis, PBMCs were isolated using Ficoll-Histopaque density gradient centrifugation and then cryopreserved in the vapor phase of liquid nitrogen. Purity and quantity of every magnetically sorted T cell population were checked by analytical flow cytometry. Genomic DNA was isolated from every sorted fraction and measured by UV absorbance on a Nanodrop 2000c.

The sequencing sample was made of memory CD4+ T cells from PBMCs. According to the study, the label for this sample's cell subset or site signals: CD45RA-negative fraction. Here the chain combines TRBV28 and TRBJ2-7, with the D gene uncertain. This TCR came from a man aged 18 to 29 in good health. Some clones in this sample may be carry-over from other donors' samples. The encoded CDR3 is CASNLPESYEQYF. The nucleotide sequence is TGTGCCAGCAATTTGCCGGAAAGCTACGAGCAGTACTTC.